Listed below are T cell receptor beta chains from one sample, sequenced in a study of blood T cell repertoires in COVID-19. Some clones are missing from TCRdb's copy, which holds only in-frame ones; the method was immunoSEQ multiplex PCR. The top ten clones hold 24% of a sample with more than 85,000 clones, approximately 80% of them seen once. Sequenced input: peripheral blood. The origin of the receptors is a human donor in a cohort sampled during active COVID-19. Both conserved end residues are part of each CDR3. Fields, in order: D gene, J gene, V gene, clone size, CDR3 DNA, CDR3 protein. D genes are given only for firm matches. Clone size appears in some rows only: once, few, many, or a class for an expanded clone.

-	TRBJ2-5	TRBV2	-	TGTGCCAGCAGTGAAGCGCTTGGAGCGGTCCTCTTGGAGACCCAGTACTTC	CASSEALGAVLLETQYF
-	TRBJ2-1	TRBV3-1/TRBV3-2	-	TGTGCCAGCAGCCAAGGTCTAACTGGAGGTGAGCAGTTCTTC	CASSQGLTGGEQFF
TRBD1	TRBJ1-4	TRBV18	few	TGTGCCAGCTCACCCCGACAGGGCGCAGAGGGACTGTTTTTT	CASSPRQGAEGLFF
TRBD1	TRBJ2-3	TRBV7-6	-	TGTGCCAGCCAGGTCATGAAAGGGGGCGGCACAGATACGCAGTATTTT	CASQVMKGGGTDTQYF
-	TRBJ1-2	TRBV11-2	-	TGTGCCAGCAGCTTAACTCAAGAGTATGGCTACACCTTC	CASSLTQEYGYTF
-	TRBJ1-2	TRBV9	-	TGTGCCAGCAGCGTAGGAATAGGCGGCTCGGGCTATGGCTACACCTTC	CASSVGIGGSGYGYTF
-	TRBJ1-5	TRBV28	-	TGTGCCAGCAGCCGGCATCAGGGCAATCAGCCCCAGCATTTT	CASSRHQGNQPQHF
-	TRBJ1-2	TRBV3-1/TRBV3-2	-	TGTGCCAGCAGCTCAAGGGGAACAGGGCTGAACTATGGCTACACCTTC	CASSSRGTGLNYGYTF
TRBD2	TRBJ2-7	TRBV3-1/TRBV3-2	-	TGTGCCAGCAGCCGATCCGCGGGAGTTAAAGAGCAGTACTTC	CASSRSAGVKEQYF
TRBD1	TRBJ1-5	TRBV19	-	TGTGCCAGTAGTAAACCTCCGGGACAGGGCAATCAGCCCCAGCATTTT	CASSKPPGQGNQPQHF
-	TRBJ2-7	TRBV7-3	-	TGTGCCAGCAGCCCACAGGGTATTGGCGAGCAGTACTTC	CASSPQGIGEQYF
-	TRBJ1-5	TRBV6-4	-	TGTGCCAGCAGTGACTCGAGTCCCCAAGAACAGGGACGGCAGCCCCAGCATTTT	CASSDSSPQEQGRQPQHF
-	TRBJ1-1	TRBV20-1	-	TGCAGTGCTAGTGATAGTAGTATACCGAACACTGAAGCTTTCTTT	CSASDSSIPNTEAFF
-	TRBJ1-2	TRBV13	-	TGTGCCAGCACGAAGGGGCGGAACTATGGCTACACCTTC	CASTKGRNYGYTF
-	TRBJ1-1	TRBV2	-	TGTGCCAGCAAAGGCCAGGAACACACTGAAGCTTTCTTT	CASKGQEHTEAFF
-	TRBJ1-1	TRBV9	once	TGTGCCAGCAGCCCCGCGGCGAACACTGAAGCTTTCTTT	CASSPAANTEAFF
-	TRBJ1-6	TRBV7-9	-	TGTGCCAGCAGCTTATCCGGGGGAACGAGTTCACCCCTCCACTTT	CASSLSGGTSSPLHF
-	TRBJ1-5	TRBV11-2	-	TGTGCCAGCAGCTTAGATCCTGGGGAGAATCAGCCCCAGCATTTT	CASSLDPGENQPQHF
-	TRBJ1-5	TRBV7-8	-	TGTGCCAGCAGCTTTGGCAATAGCAATCAGCCCCAGCATTTT	CASSFGNSNQPQHF
TRBD2	TRBJ2-5	TRBV7-2	-	TGTGCCAGCAGCTTCAGCGGGGGGGCCGGAGAGACCCAGTACTTC	CASSFSGGAGETQYF
-	TRBJ2-2	TRBV18	-	TGTGCCAGCTCACCGGGACTCCCTAGGGACACCGGGGAGCTGTTTTTT	CASSPGLPRDTGELFF
TRBD1	TRBJ2-7	TRBV7-4	-	TGTGCCAGCTCGATTACAGGGGTAGACGAGCAGTACTTC	CASSITGVDEQYF
TRBD1	TRBJ1-5	TRBV2	-	TGTGCCAGCAGTGCGGACAGGGGGGGCCTTAGCAATCAGCCCCAGCATTTT	CASSADRGGLSNQPQHF
TRBD2	TRBJ2-1	TRBV28	-	TGTGCCAGCAGGACCGGGACTATCTCCTACAATGAGCAGTTCTTC	CASRTGTISYNEQFF
TRBD1	TRBJ2-1	TRBV14	-	TGTGCCAGCAGCCAGGGACAGTACAATGAGCAGTTCTTC	CASSQGQYNEQFF
TRBD1	TRBJ2-3	TRBV6-2/TRBV6-3	-	TGTGCCAGCAGTTCCCCGGGACAGGGGGCCCATACGCAGTATTTT	CASSSPGQGAHTQYF
TRBD1	TRBJ2-7	TRBV6-1	few	TGTGCCAGCAGTGACCCCGGGACAGGGGGATACGAGCAGTACTTC	CASSDPGTGGYEQYF
-	TRBJ1-2	TRBV5-6	-	TGTGCCAGCAGCTTGGACAGGGTTGGCTATGGCTACACCTTC	CASSLDRVGYGYTF
-	TRBJ2-1	TRBV11-3	-	TGTGCCAGCAGCCCGTCAATCCGGGAAAATCCCTACAATGAGCAGTTCTTC	CASSPSIRENPYNEQFF
TRBD1	TRBJ1-2	TRBV5-1	-	TGCGCCAGCAGCTTGGTGGTTGGGGGACAGGATGGCTACACCTTC	CASSLVVGGQDGYTF
-	TRBJ1-4	TRBV12-5	-	TGTGCTAGTGGTAGTGAGGGGGGGCTAAGAGAAAAACTGTTTTTT	CASGSEGGLREKLFF
TRBD1	TRBJ1-2	TRBV6-5	few	TGTGCCAGCAGTTACACCGGACAGGGCTCTGGCTACACCTTC	CASSYTGQGSGYTF
-	TRBJ1-4	TRBV5-1	once	TGCGCCAGCAGCCCGCAGGCGGGGGGCGCAACTAATGAAAAACTGTTTTTT	CASSPQAGGATNEKLFF
-	TRBJ2-3	TRBV28	few	TGTGCCAGCAGGGGGGGGCCCACAGATACGCAGTATTTT	CASRGGPTDTQYF
TRBD1	TRBJ1-2	TRBV27	-	TGTGCCAGCAGTCTACGACAGGGGGGTGGCTACACCTTC	CASSLRQGGGYTF
-	TRBJ1-2	TRBV5-8	-	TGTGCCAGCAGCCCATACTATGGCTACACCTTC	CASSPYYGYTF
TRBD1	TRBJ2-3	TRBV27	few	TGTGCCAGCAGAACCGACAGGGGGAGGGCCACAGATACGCAGTATTTT	CASRTDRGRATDTQYF
TRBD1	TRBJ1-3	TRBV19	-	TGTGCCAGTAGTGCCGGGACAGCCGATACCGGAAACACCATATATTTT	CASSAGTADTGNTIYF
TRBD1	TRBJ2-7	TRBV15	-	TGTGCCACCAGCGCCGGGACAGGGGGCTTCTACGAGCAGTACTTC	CATSAGTGGFYEQYF
-	TRBJ1-6	TRBV11-1	-	TGTGCCAGCAGCGCGGGTCGAGGAAACGGGTCACCCCTCCACTTT	CASSAGRGNGSPLHF
TRBD1	TRBJ1-4	TRBV7-8	few	TGTGCCAGCAGCTTGGGACAGGGGAATGAAAAACTGTTTTTT	CASSLGQGNEKLFF
TRBD2	TRBJ2-2	TRBV9	-	TGTGCCAGCAGCCTGCGGGACTACCTGAACACCGGGGAGCTGTTTTTT	CASSLRDYLNTGELFF
TRBD1	TRBJ2-2	TRBV7-2	-	TGTGCCAGCAGCTTAAGACAGGGGGGCTCCACCGGGGAGCTGTTTTTT	CASSLRQGGSTGELFF
-	TRBJ1-2	TRBV29-1	-	TGCAGCGTTGGGAGGGGAGATGGCTACACCTTC	CSVGRGDGYTF
-	TRBJ2-2	TRBV18	-	TGTGCCAGCTCACTACGGACTAAGGACACCGGGGAGCTGTTTTTT	CASSLRTKDTGELFF
-	TRBJ1-1	TRBV18	-	TGTGCCAGCTCACGCGGACAGAACACTGAAGCTTTCTTT	CASSRGQNTEAFF
TRBD2	TRBJ2-1	TRBV7-3	-	TGTGCCAGCAGCTCCCCTAACATAGCGGGGGGGAACGAGCAGTTCTTC	CASSSPNIAGGNEQFF
-	TRBJ1-1	TRBV7-9	-	TGTGCCAGCAGCTTACAGGGGTTGGGGAACACTGAAGCTTTCTTT	CASSLQGLGNTEAFF
-	TRBJ2-7	TRBV6-6	-	TGTGCCAGCAGTTACCCTACCGTAGATCAGCAGTACTTC	CASSYPTVDQQYF